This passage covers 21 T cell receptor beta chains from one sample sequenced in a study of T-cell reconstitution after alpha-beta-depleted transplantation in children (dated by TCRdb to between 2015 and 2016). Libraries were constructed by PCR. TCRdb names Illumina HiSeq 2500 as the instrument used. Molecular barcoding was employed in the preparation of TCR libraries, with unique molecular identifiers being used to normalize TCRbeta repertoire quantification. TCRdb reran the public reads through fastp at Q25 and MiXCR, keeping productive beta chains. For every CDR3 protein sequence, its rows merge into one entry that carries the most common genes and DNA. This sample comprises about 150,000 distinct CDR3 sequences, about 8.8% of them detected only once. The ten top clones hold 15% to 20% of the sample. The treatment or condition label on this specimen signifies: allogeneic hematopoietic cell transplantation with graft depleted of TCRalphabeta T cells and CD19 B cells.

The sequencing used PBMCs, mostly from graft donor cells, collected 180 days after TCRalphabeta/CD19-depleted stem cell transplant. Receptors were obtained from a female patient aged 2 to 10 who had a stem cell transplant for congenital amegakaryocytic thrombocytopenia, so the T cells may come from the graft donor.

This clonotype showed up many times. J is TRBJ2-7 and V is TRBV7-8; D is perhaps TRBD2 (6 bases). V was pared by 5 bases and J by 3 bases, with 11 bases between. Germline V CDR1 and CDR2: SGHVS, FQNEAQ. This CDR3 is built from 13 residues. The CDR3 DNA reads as TGTGCCAGCAGCCGCAACGGGGGCTACGAGCAGTACTTC. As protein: CASSRNGGYEQYF.

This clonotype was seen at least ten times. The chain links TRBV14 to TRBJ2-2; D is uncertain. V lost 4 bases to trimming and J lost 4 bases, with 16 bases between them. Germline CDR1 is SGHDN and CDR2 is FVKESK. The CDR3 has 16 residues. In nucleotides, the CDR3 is TGTGCCAGCAGCCGGTTGGACGGTAGTGCCACCGGGGAGCTGTTTTTT. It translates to CASSRLDGSATGELFF.

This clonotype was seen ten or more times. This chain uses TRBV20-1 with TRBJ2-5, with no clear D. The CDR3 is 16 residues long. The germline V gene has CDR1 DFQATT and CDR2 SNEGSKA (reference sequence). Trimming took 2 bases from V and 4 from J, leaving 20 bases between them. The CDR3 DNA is TGCAGTGCTAGACCTTCGGTGGCAGCCTTAGGAGAGACCCAGTACTTC. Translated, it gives CSARPSVAALGETQYF.

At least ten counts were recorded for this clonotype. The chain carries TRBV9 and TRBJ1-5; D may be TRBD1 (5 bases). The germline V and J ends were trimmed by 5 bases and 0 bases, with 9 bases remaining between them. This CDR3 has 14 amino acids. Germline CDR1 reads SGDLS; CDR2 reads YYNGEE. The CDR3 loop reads CASSRGLSNQPQHF. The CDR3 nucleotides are TGTGCCAGCAGTAGGGGACTTAGCAATCAGCCCCAGCATTTT.

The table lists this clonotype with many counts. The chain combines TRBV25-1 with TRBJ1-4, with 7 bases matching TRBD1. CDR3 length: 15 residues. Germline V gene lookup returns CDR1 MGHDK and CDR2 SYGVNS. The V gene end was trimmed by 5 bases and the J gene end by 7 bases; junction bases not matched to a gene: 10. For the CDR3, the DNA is TGTGCCAGCAGTAAGACAGGGACCCTTTCTGAAAAACTGTTTTTT. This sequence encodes CASSKTGTLSEKLFF.

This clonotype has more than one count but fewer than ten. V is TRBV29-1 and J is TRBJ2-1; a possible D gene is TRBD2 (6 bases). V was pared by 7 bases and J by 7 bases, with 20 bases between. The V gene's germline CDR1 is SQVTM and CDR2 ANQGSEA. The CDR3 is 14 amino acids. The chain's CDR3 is CSGLWGEDGNEQFF. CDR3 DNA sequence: TGCAGCGGTTTGTGGGGGGAGGATGGAAATGAGCAGTTCTTC.

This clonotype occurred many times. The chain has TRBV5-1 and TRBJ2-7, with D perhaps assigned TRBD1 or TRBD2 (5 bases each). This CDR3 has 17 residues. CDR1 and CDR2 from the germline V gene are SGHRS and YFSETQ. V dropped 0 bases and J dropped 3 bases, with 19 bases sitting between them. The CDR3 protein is CASSLDPGGGAIYEQYF. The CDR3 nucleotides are TGCGCCAGCAGCTTGGACCCTGGGGGTGGGGCGATCTACGAGCAGTACTTC.

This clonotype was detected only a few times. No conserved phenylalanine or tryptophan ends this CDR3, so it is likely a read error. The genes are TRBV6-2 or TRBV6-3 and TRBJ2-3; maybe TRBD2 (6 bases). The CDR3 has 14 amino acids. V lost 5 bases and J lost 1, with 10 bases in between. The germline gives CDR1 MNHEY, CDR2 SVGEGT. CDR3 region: CASSDLAGTDTQYS. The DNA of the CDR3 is TGTGCCAGCAGTGATTTAGCGGGCACAGATACGCAGTATTCT.

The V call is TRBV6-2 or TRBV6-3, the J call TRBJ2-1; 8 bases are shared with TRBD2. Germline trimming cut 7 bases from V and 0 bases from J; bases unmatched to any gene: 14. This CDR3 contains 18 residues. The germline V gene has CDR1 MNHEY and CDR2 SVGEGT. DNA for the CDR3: TGTGCCAGCACCAGATACCCTTGGAGCGGGAGCTCCTACAATGAGCAGTTCTTC. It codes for CASTRYPWSGSSYNEQFF.

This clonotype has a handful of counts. CDR3 sequence reads: CATRAGTEQETQYF. CDR3 DNA: TGTGCCACCAGAGCAGGGACAGAACAAGAGACCCAGTACTTC. The chain couples TRBV15 to TRBJ2-5; 7 bases fit TRBD1. V was pared by 6 bases and J by 2 bases, with 6 bases of the junction left unmatched. Looked up from germline, CDR1 is LNHNV and CDR2 is YYDKDF (reference sequence). The CDR3 is made up of 14 amino acids.

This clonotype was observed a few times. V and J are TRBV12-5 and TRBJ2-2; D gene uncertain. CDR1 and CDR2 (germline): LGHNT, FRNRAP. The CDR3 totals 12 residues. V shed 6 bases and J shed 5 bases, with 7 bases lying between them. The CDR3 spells CASGDWTGELFF. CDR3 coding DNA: TGTGCTAGTGGGGATTGGACCGGGGAGCTGTTTTTT.

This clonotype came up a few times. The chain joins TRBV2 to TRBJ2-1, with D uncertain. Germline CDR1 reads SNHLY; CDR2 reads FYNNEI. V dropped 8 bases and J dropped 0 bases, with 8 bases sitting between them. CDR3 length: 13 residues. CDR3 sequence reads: CASLLSSYNEQFF. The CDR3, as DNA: TGTGCCAGCTTATTAAGCTCCTACAATGAGCAGTTCTTC.

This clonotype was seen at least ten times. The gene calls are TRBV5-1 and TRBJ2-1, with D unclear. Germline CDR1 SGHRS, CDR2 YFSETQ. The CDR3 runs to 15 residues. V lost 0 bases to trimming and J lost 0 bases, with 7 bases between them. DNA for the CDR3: TGCGCCAGCAGCTTGGGCGTCAGCTCCTACAATGAGCAGTTCTTC. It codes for CASSLGVSSYNEQFF.

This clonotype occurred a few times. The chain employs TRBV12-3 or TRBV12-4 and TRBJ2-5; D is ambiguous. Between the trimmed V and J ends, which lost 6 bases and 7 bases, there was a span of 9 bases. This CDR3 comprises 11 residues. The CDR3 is CASRGFGTQYF. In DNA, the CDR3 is TGTGCCAGCAGGGGATTCGGGACCCAGTACTTC.

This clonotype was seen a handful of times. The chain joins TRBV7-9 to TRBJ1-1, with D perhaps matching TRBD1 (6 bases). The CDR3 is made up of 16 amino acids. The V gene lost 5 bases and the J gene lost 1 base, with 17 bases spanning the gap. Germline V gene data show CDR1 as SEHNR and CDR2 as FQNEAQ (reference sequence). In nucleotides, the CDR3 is TGTGCCAGCAGCCCGAGGGGGGTGGGCCCGAACACTGAAGCTTTCTTT. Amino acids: CASSPRGVGPNTEAFF.

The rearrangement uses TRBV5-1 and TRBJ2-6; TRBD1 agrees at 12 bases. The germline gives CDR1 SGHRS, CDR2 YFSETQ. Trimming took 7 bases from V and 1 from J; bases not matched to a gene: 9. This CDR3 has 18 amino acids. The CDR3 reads CASGWGQGAWSGANVLTF. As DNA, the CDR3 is TGCGCCAGCGGCTGGGGACAGGGGGCTTGGTCTGGGGCCAACGTCCTGACTTTC.

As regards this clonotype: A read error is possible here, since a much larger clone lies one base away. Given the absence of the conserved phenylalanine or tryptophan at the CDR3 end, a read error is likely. CDR3 sequence reads: CASSQVGQALWPQHL. The CDR3 nucleotides are TGCGCCAGCAGCCAAGTGGGACAGGCCTTGTGGCCCCAGCATTTG. J is TRBJ1-5 and V is TRBV4-1, with 8 bases fitting TRBD1. V dropped 1 base and J dropped 9; count of bases not matched to a gene: 8. The CDR3 has 15 amino acids. Germline CDR1 MGHRA, CDR2 YSYEKL.

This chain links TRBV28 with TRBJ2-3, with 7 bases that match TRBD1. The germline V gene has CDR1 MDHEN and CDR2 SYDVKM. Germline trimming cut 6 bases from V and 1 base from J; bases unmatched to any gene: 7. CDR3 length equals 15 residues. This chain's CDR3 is CASRRTGVGTDTQYF. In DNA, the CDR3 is TGTGCCAGCAGAAGAACAGGGGTCGGCACAGATACGCAGTATTTT. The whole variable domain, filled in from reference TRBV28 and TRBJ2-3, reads DVKVTQSSRYLVKRTGEKVFLECVQDMDHENMFWYRQDPGLGLRLIYFSYDVKMKEKGDIPEGYSVSREKKERFSLILESASTNQTSMYLCASRRTGVGTDTQYFGPGTRLTVL.

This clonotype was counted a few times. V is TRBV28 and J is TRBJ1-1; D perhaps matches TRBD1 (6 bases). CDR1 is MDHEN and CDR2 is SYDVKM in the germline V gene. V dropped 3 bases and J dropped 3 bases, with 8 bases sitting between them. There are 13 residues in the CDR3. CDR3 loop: CASSFYRDTEAFF. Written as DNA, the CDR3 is TGTGCCAGCAGTTTCTACAGGGACACTGAAGCTTTCTTT.

CDR3 coding DNA: TGCAGCGTACTACGATTGAACACTGAAGCTTTCTTT. Protein sequence: CSVLRLNTEAFF. The V and J genes are TRBV29-1 and TRBJ1-1, with unresolved D. This CDR3 spans 12 amino acids. Per germline, CDR1 SQVTM and CDR2 ANQGSEA. V gave up 6 bases and J gave up 0 bases, with 8 bases separating them.

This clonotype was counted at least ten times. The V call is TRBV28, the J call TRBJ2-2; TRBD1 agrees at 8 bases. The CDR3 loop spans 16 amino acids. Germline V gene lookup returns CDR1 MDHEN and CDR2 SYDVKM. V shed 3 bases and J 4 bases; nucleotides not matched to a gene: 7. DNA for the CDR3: TGTGCCAGCAGTTTTCCGACAGGGGCGCCCACCGGGGAGCTGTTTTTT. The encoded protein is CASSFPTGAPTGELFF.